Below are 17 T cell receptor beta chains sequenced from a single sample in a study of CD4 T cells in relation to SARS-CoV-2 and coronaviruses. CD4+ T cells from unexposed donors were obtained before the COVID-19 pandemic (2011-2018). Assay used: immunoSEQ multiplex PCR; TCRdb lists only in-frame clones, some missing. The sample carries 60,000 or so clones, over 90% recorded once. Sequencing input: naive CD4+ T cells from PBMCs. As for subset: naive CD4+ T cells isolated by negative enrichment. The receptor source for this set is a human donor in good health.

The J gene is TRBJ2-5, the V gene TRBV9, with TRBD2 matching 7 bases. From germline, CDR1 is SGDLS and CDR2 YYNGEE. The CDR3 extends over 14 amino acids. V lost 3 bases and J lost 2; bases outside the gene matches: 4. CDR3 nucleotides: TGTGCCAGCAGCGCAACTAGCGAACAAGAGACCCAGTACTTC. Protein product: CASSATSEQETQYF.

This chain links TRBV18 with TRBJ1-1; 7 nucleotides align to TRBD1. The CDR3 extends over 15 amino acids. Losses at the gene ends were 4 bases for V and 2 bases for J; bases not matched to a gene: 7. Germline values: CDR1 KGHSH, CDR2 LQKENI. The CDR3 loop is CASSQHRQGNTEAFF. The CDR3 DNA follows: TGTGCCAGCTCACAACATCGACAGGGCAACACTGAAGCTTTCTTT.

This clone has only one observation. V and J are TRBV7-3 and TRBJ2-5, with 7 bases that match TRBD1. The CDR3 length is 13 residues. Germline CDR1 SGHTA, CDR2 FQGTGA. Germline trimming cut 5 bases from V and 4 bases from J; bases unmatched to any gene: 4. CDR3 DNA sequence: TGTGCCAGCAGCCCGACAGGGCTAGAGACCCAGTACTTC. Its protein is CASSPTGLETQYF.

This chain joins TRBV18 and TRBJ1-1; 9 nucleotides match TRBD1. Per germline, CDR1 KGHSH and CDR2 LQKENI. The CDR3 is made up of 15 amino acids. The junction had 5 bases not matched to a gene; V was cut back by 5 bases and J by 1 base. The DNA of the CDR3 is TGTGCCAGCTCAGTAGGACAGGGGTGGAACACTGAAGCTTTCTTT. It codes for CASSVGQGWNTEAFF.

Here the CDR3 DNA reads TGTGCCAGTAGTCTGGCACAGGGGCGATCGGAGACCCAGTACTTC. Protein product: CASSLAQGRSETQYF. The chain joins TRBV19 to TRBJ2-5; TRBD1 aligns across 7 bases. CDR1 LNHDA and CDR2 SQIVND come from the germline V gene (reference sequence). The CDR3 has 15 residues. The V segment lost 5 bases and the J segment 5 bases; nucleotides outside the gene matches: 11.

V is TRBV19 and J is TRBJ1-5; maybe TRBD1 (5 bases). The CDR3 covers 15 residues. V was trimmed by 3 bases and J by 1 base, leaving 10 bases between them. CDR1 and CDR2 from the germline V gene are LNHDA and SQIVND (reference sequence). CDR3 coding DNA: TGTGCCAGTAGTATTCCAGGGAGAAGCAATCAGCCCCAGCATTTT. Protein: CASSIPGRSNQPQHF.

The chain carries TRBV7-8 and TRBJ1-1; no definite D call. The V and J ends lost 1 base and 6 bases respectively, with 9 bases between them. The CDR3 length is 13 residues. The germline V gene encodes CDR1 SGHVS and CDR2 FQNEAQ. The CDR3 spells CASSLGSRPEAFF. CDR3 DNA: TGTGCCAGCAGCTTAGGGTCGCGTCCTGAAGCTTTCTTT.

The chain uses TRBV5-4 and TRBJ2-1, with a weak D call TRBD2 (5 bases). The CDR3 covers 18 residues. Germline CDR1 and CDR2: SGHNT and YYREEE (reference sequence). The V and J ends lost 4 bases and 0 bases respectively, with 20 bases between them. For the CDR3, the DNA is TGTGCCAGCAGCCCCTCTTTGGGAGCGGTCAGCTCCTACAATGAGCAGTTCTTC. It encodes CASSPSLGAVSSYNEQFF. The full variable domain, rest sourced from reference TRBV5-4 and TRBJ2-1, is ETGVTQSPTHLIKTRGQQVTLRCSSQSGHNTVSWYQQALGQGPQFIFQYYREEENGRGNFPPRFSGLQFPNYSSELNVNALELDDSALYLCASSPSLGAVSSYNEQFFGPGTRLTVL.

This chain uses TRBV29-1 with TRBJ2-7, with 11 bases that match TRBD1. This CDR3 has 14 amino acids. Germline values: CDR1 SQVTM, CDR2 ANQGSEA. J lost 1 base, V lost 4 bases, and 3 bases had no gene match. The CDR3 bases are TGCAGCGTTGTAGGGACAGGGGGTTCCTACGAGCAGTACTTC. It yields the protein CSVVGTGGSYEQYF.

The chain is built from TRBV12-3 or TRBV12-4 and TRBJ1-1; D may be TRBD1 (6 bases). This CDR3 comprises 12 residues. Between the trimmed V and J ends, which lost 7 bases and 4 bases, there was a span of 10 bases. The CDR3 region is CASIQGPTEAFF. The CDR3 DNA reads as TGTGCCAGCATTCAGGGGCCCACTGAAGCTTTCTTT.

This clone was detected once. The chain is built from TRBV3-1 (or the pseudogene TRBV3-2) and TRBJ1-1, with D unresolved. This CDR3 contains 14 residues. Trimming removed 1 base at V and 1 base at J, with 7 bases between. Germline V gives CDR1 LGHDT, CDR2 YNNKEL (reference sequence). The CDR3 reads CASSQGAKNTEAFF. The CDR3, as DNA: TGTGCCAGCAGCCAAGGGGCAAAGAACACTGAAGCTTTCTTT.

CDR3 sequence: CASSRAYSNQPQHF. CDR3 sequence (DNA): TGTGCCAGCAGTCGAGCGTATAGCAATCAGCCCCAGCATTTT. This chain uses TRBV6-5 with TRBJ1-5, with unresolved D. Trimming pared 5 bases from V and 0 bases from J, leaving 8 bases between. CDR3 length: 14 residues. CDR1 and CDR2 from the germline V gene are MNHEY and SVGAGI.

The chain couples TRBV19 to TRBJ2-7, with 7 bases fitting TRBD2. This CDR3 is built from 14 residues. Trimming cost V 6 bases and J 3 bases; bases outside gene matches: 8. Germline V CDR1 and CDR2: LNHDA, SQIVND (reference sequence). The CDR3 DNA reads as TGTGCCAGTAGAAGTAGCGGGTTGAACTACGAGCAGTACTTC. Its translation is CASRSSGLNYEQYF.

J is TRBJ2-2 and V is TRBV5-1; tentative D call: TRBD1 (6 bases). The V and J ends lost 5 bases and 5 bases respectively, with 19 bases between them. Germline CDR1 is SGHRS and CDR2 is YFSETQ. The CDR3 is made up of 16 amino acids. The CDR3 DNA reads TGCGCCAGCAGGCCACAAAGAAACAGGGATACCGGGGAGCTGTTTTTT. This gives the protein CASRPQRNRDTGELFF.

V usage is TRBV5-1 and J usage is TRBJ2-1, with TRBD2 matching 13 bases. Germline CDR1 and CDR2: SGHRS and YFSETQ. The CDR3 is 16 amino acids. Trimming removed 2 bases from V and 5 bases from J; junction bases left unmatched: 4. CDR3 DNA sequence: TGCGCCAGCAGCTTTACCGGGACTAGCGGGAACAATGAGCAGTTCTTC. Translating gives CASSFTGTSGNNEQFF.

The chain uses TRBV5-4 and TRBJ2-7; perhaps TRBD2 as D (6 bases). Per germline, CDR1 SGHNT and CDR2 YYREEE (reference sequence). The V and J ends lost 4 bases and 4 bases respectively, with 15 bases between them. The CDR3 has 14 amino acids. CDR3 DNA sequence: TGTGCCAGCAGCCCAGACCTAGCGAAGTACGAGCAGTACTTC. This gives the protein CASSPDLAKYEQYF. Together with reference TRBV5-4 and TRBJ2-7, the CDR3 gives the full variable domain: ETGVTQSPTHLIKTRGQQVTLRCSSQSGHNTVSWYQQALGQGPQFIFQYYREEENGRGNFPPRFSGLQFPNYSSELNVNALELDDSALYLCASSPDLAKYEQYFGPGTRLTVT.

The V gene is TRBV10-3, the J gene TRBJ2-2; the D is unclear. With 1 base removed from V and 0 bases from J, the gap between germline ends came to 6 bases. The CDR3 is 15 amino acids. Germline V lookup: CDR1 ENHRY, CDR2 SYGVKD. The CDR3 loop is CAISELGTNTGELFF. CDR3 nucleotides: TGTGCCATCAGTGAGTTAGGTACGAACACCGGGGAGCTGTTTTTT.